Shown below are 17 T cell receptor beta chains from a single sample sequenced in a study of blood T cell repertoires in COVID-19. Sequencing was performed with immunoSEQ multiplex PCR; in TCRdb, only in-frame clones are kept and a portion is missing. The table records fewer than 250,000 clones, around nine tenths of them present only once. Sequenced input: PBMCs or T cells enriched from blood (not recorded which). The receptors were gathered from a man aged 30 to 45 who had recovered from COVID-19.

Here the CDR3 reads CATSEGGIQGYQETQYF. In DNA form, the CDR3 reads TGTGCCACCAGTGAGGGCGGTATACAGGGGTACCAAGAGACCCAGTACTTC. The chain employs TRBV24-1 and TRBJ2-5; the match to TRBD1 covers 7 bases. The CDR3 is made up of 17 amino acids. Germline assignment: CDR1 KGHDR and CDR2 SFDVKD. The ends lost 4 bases at V and 0 bases at J; junction bases unmatched: 10.

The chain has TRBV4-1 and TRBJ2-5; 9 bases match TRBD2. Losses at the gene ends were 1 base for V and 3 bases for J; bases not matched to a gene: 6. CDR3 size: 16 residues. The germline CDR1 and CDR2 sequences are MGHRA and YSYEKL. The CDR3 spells CASSQGRGGLKETQYF. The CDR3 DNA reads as TGCGCCAGCAGCCAAGGGCGGGGGGGTCTCAAAGAGACCCAGTACTTC.

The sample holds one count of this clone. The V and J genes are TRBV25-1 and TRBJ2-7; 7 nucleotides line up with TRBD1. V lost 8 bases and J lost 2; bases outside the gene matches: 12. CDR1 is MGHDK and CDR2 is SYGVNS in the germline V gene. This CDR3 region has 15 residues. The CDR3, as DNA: TGTGCCAGCGACTCACCGACAGGGTACGCCTACGAGCAGTACTTC. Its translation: CASDSPTGYAYEQYF.

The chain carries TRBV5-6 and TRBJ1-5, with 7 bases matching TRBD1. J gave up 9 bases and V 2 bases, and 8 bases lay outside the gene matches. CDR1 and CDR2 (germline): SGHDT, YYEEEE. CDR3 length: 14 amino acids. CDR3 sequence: CASSFGQVRGPQHF. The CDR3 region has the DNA TGTGCCAGCAGCTTCGGACAGGTTCGTGGGCCCCAGCATTTT.

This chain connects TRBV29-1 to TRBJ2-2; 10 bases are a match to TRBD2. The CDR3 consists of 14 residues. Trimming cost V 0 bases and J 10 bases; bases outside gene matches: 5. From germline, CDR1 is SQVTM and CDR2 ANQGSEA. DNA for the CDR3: TGCAGCGTTGAAGATCTCCTAGCGGGAGTGGAGCTGTTTTTT. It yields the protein CSVEDLLAGVELFF.

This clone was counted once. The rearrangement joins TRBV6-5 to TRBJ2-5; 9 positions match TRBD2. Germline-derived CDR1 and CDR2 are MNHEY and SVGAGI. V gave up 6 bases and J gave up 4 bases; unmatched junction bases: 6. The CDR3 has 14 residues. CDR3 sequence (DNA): TGTGCCAGCAGACCGGGACTAGCAATAGAGACCCAGTACTTC. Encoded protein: CASRPGLAIETQYF.

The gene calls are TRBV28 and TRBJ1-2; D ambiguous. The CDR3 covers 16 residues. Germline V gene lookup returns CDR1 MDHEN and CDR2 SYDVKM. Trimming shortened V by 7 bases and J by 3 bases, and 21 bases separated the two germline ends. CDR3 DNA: TGTGCCAGCAATGGTCCGAGCGGAGACCGCTACTATGGCTACACCTTC. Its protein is CASNGPSGDRYYGYTF.

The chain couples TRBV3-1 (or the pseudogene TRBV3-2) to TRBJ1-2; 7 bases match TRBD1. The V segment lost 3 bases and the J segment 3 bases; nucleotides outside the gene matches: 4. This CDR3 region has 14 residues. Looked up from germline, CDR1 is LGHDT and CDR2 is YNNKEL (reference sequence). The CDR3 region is CASSHSGTDYGYTF. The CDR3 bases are TGTGCCAGCAGCCACTCCGGGACAGACTATGGCTACACCTTC.

The CDR3 DNA reads as TGTGCCACCAGGCACCAGGGGTACACTGAAGCTTTCTTT. Protein product: CATRHQGYTEAFF. The chain is built from TRBV24-1 and TRBJ1-1, with a possible D match to TRBD1 (6 bases). The germline gives CDR1 KGHDR, CDR2 SFDVKD. Trimming left V 7 bases short and J 3 bases short, with 11 bases between. There are 13 residues in the CDR3.

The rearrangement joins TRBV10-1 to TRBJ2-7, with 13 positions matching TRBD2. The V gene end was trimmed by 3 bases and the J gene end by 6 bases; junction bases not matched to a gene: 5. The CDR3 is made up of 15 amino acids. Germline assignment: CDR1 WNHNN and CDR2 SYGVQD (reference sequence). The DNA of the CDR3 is TGCGCCAGCAGTGAAGGACTAGCGGGAGTAGGCGAGCAGTACTTC. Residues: CASSEGLAGVGEQYF.

In DNA form, the CDR3 reads TGTGCCAGCAGCTCCTTGGGGATTAGCGGGGGGCCCGGCGGAAACATTCAGTACTTC. Amino acids: CASSSLGISGGPGGNIQYF. The gene calls are TRBV5-4 and TRBJ2-4; 10 bases align to TRBD2. The germline V gene has CDR1 SGHNT and CDR2 YYREEE (reference sequence). The CDR3 extends over 19 amino acids. After removal of 3 bases from V and 6 bases from J, the junction contained 18 bases not matched to a gene.

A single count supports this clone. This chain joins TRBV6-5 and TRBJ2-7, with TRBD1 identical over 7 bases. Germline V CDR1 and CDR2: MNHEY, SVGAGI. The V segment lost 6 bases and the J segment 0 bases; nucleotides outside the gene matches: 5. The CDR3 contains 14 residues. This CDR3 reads CASSRDRSSYEQYF. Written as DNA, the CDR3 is TGTGCCAGCAGCCGGGACAGAAGCTCCTACGAGCAGTACTTC.

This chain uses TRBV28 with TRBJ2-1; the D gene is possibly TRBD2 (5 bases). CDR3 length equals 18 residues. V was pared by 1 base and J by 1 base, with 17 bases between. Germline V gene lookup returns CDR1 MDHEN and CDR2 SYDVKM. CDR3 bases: TGTGCCAGCAGTTTATCCCTCTGGGGAGAACTGTCCTACAATGAGCAGTTCTTC. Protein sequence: CASSLSLWGELSYNEQFF.

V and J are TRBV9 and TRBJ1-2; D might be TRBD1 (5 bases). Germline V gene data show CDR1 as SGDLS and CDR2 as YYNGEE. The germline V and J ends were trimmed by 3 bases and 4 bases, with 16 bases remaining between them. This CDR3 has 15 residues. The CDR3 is CASSARQSGFYGYTF. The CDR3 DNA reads TGTGCCAGCAGCGCGCGACAGTCCGGCTTCTATGGCTACACCTTC.

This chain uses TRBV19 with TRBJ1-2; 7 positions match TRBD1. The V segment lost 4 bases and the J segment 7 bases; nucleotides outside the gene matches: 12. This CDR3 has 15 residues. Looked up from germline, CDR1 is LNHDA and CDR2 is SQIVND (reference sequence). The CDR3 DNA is TGTGCCAGTAGTACCGGAGGGACAGCCGTAGGTGGCTACACCTTC. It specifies CASSTGGTAVGGYTF. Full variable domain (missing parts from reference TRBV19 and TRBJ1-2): DGGITQSPKYLFRKEGQNVTLSCEQNLNHDAMYWYRQDPGQGLRLIYYSQIVNDFQKGDIAEGYSVSREKKESFPLTVTSAQKNPTAFYLCASSTGGTAVGGYTFGSGTRLTVV.

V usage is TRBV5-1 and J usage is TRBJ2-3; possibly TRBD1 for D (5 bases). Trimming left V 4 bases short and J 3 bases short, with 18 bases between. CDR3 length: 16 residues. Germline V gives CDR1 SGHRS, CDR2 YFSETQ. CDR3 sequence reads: CASSLQAGLSTDTQYF. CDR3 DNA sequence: TGCGCCAGCAGCCTTCAAGCAGGGCTGAGTACAGATACGCAGTATTTT.

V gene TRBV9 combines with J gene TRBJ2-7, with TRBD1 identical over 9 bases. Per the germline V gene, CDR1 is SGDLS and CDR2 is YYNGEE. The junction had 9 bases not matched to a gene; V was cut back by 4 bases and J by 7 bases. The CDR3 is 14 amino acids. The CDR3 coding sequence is TGTGCCAGCAGCTCCCAGGACAGGGGAAGTGAGCAGTACTTC. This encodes CASSSQDRGSEQYF.